This is a list of T cell receptor beta chains from one sample in a study of T cells in Graves' hyperthyroidism and ophthalmopathy. TCRdb reprocessed the multiplex PCR reads with MiXCR, giving one entry per CDR3 protein. The table records hundreds of thousands of distinct CDR3 sequences, about 15% of them present only once. Sample: blood. The receptors were gathered from a woman between 18 and 29 years old with Graves' hyperthyroidism. The CDR3 runs from the conserved cysteine through the conserved F or W. D genes are given only for firm matches. Rows give clone size only sometimes, using once, few, many, or a class for an expanded clone.

CAWSGQGSDIQYF,TGTGCCTGGAGCGGACAGGGGTCAGACATTCAGTACTTC,TRBJ2-4,TRBD1,TRBV30,few
CASSPYTGYTQYF,TGTGCCAGTAGTCCCTATACGGGGTATACGCAGTATTTT,TRBJ2-3,NA,TRBV19,few
CASSPSPILAGRSSSYNEQFF,TGCGCCAGCAGTCCATCTCCGATACTAGCGGGCCGAAGCAGCTCCTACAATGAGCAGTTCTTC,TRBJ2-1,TRBD2,TRBV10-2,NA
CASGTGTGREQYF,TGTGCCAGCGGGACCGGAACAGGGCGCGAGCAGTACTTC,TRBJ2-7,NA,TRBV2,NA
CASSADRIASGMGEQYF,TGTGCCAGCAGCGCAGACAGGATAGCTAGCGGAATGGGCGAGCAGTACTTC,TRBJ2-7,NA,TRBV11-2,many
CASKYGVEQYF,TGTGCCAGCAAGTATGGGGTCGAGCAGTACTTC,TRBJ2-7,NA,TRBV2,many
CASSLLRGRDVSDIQYF,TGTGCCAGCAGCTTACTCCGCGGCAGGGACGTCTCTGACATTCAGTACTTC,TRBJ2-4,NA,TRBV7-9,NA
CASSLGQLSRGSGELFF,TGTGCCAGCAGCTTAGGACAGCTCAGCCGAGGGAGCGGGGAGCTGTTTTTT,TRBJ2-2,NA,TRBV11-3,many
CASGNSGTGSQPQHF,TGTGCCAGCGGAAACTCCGGGACCGGGAGCCAGCCCCAGCATTTT,TRBJ1-5,NA,TRBV28,many
CASGVTTGKGGDTQYF,TGTGCCAGTGGAGTCACGACGGGAAAAGGAGGAGATACGCAGTATTTT,TRBJ2-3,NA,TRBV19,many